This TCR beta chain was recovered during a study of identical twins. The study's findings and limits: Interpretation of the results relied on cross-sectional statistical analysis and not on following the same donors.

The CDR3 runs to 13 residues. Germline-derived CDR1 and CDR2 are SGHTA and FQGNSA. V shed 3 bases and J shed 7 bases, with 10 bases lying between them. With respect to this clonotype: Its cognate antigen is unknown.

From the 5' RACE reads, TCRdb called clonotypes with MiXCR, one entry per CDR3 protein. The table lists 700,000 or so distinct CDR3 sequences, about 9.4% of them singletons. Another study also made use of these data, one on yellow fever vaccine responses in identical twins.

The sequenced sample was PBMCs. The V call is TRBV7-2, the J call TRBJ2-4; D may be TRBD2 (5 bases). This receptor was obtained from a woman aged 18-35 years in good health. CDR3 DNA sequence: TGTGCCAGCAGCTTCGTTTCGGGGAACATTCAGTACTTC. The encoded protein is CASSFVSGNIQYF.